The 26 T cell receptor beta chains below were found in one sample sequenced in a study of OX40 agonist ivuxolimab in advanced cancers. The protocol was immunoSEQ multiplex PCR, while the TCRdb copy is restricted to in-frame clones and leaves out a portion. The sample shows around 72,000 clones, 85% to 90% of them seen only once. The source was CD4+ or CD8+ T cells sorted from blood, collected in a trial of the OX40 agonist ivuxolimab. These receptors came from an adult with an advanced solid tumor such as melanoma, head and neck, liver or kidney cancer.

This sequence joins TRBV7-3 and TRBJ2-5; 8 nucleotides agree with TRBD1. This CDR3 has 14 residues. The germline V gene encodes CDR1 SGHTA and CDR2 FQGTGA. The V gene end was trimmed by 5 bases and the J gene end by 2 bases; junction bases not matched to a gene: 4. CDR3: CASSRTGGQETQYF. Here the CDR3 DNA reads TGTGCCAGCAGCCGTACAGGGGGACAAGAGACCCAGTACTTC.

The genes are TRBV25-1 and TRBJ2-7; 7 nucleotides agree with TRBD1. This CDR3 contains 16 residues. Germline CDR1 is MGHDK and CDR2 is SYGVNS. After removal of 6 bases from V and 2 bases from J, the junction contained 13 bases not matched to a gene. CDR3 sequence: CASRSPTGDGTYEQYF. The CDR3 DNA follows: TGTGCCAGCAGAAGCCCAACAGGGGACGGTACCTACGAGCAGTACTTC.

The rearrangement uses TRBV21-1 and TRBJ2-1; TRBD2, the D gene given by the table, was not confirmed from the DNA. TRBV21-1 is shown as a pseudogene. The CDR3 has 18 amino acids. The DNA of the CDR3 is TGTGCCAGCAGCTCCCGGACTAGCGGGGGTGGCCCCTACAATGAGCAGTTCTTC. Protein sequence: CASSSRTSGGGPYNEQFF.

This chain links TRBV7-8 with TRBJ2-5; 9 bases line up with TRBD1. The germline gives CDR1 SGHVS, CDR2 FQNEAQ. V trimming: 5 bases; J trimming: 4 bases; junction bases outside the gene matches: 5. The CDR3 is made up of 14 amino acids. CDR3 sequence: CASSATGGRETQYF. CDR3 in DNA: TGTGCCAGCAGCGCCACAGGGGGCCGAGAGACCCAGTACTTC.

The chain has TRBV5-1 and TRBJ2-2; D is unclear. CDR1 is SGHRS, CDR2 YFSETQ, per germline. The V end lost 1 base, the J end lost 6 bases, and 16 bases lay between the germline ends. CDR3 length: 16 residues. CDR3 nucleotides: TGCGCCAGCAGCTTGACCGACACGCTCGTCGCCGGGGAGCTGTTTTTT. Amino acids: CASSLTDTLVAGELFF.

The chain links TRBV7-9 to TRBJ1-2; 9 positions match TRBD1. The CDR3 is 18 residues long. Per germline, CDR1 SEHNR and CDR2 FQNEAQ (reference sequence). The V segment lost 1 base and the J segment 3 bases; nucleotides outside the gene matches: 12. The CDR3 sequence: CASSLGAGTGTSDYGYTF. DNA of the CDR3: TGTGCCAGCAGCTTAGGGGCCGGGACAGGGACTTCGGACTATGGCTACACCTTC.

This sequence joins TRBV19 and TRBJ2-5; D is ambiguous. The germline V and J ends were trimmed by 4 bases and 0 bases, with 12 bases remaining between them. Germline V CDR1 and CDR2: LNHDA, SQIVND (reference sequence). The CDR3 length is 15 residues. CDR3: CASSKGRSNQETQYF. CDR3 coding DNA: TGTGCCAGTAGTAAGGGTCGTAGCAACCAAGAGACCCAGTACTTC. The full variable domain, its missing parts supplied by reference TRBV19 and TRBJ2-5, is DGGITQSPKYLFRKEGQNVTLSCEQNLNHDAMYWYRQDPGQGLRLIYYSQIVNDFQKGDIAEGYSVSREKKESFPLTVTSAQKNPTAFYLCASSKGRSNQETQYFGPGTRLLVL.

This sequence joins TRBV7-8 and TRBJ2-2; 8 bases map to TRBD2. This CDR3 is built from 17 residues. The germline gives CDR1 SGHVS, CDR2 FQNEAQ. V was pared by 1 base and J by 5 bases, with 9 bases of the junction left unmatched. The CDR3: CASSLGVSGVITGELFF. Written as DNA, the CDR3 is TGTGCCAGCAGCTTAGGCGTTAGCGGGGTTATTACCGGGGAGCTGTTTTTT.

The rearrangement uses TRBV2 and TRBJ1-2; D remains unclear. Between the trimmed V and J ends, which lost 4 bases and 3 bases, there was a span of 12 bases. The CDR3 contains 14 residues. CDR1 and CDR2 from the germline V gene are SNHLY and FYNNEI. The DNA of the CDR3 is TGTGCCAGCAGTGTGAAAGGGAGTTACTATGGCTACACCTTC. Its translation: CASSVKGSYYGYTF.

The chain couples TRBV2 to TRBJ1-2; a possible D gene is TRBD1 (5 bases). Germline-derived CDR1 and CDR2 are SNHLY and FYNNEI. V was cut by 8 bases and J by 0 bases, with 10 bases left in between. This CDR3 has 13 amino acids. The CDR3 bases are TGTGCCAGCCGGACACTTACTAACTATGGCTACACCTTC. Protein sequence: CASRTLTNYGYTF.

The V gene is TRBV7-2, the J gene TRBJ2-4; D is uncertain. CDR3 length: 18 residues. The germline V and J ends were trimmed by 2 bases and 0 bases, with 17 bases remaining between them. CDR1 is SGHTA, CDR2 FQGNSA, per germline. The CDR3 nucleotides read TGTGCCAGCAGCTTACCCAGTGGGAAGACTCTAGCCAAAAACATTCAGTACTTC. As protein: CASSLPSGKTLAKNIQYF.

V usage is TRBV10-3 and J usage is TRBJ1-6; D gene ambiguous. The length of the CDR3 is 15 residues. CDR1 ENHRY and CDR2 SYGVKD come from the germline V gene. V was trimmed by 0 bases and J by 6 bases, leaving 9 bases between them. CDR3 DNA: TGTGCCATCAGTGAGTCACAGATTCTTAATTCACCCCTCCACTTT. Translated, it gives CAISESQILNSPLHF.

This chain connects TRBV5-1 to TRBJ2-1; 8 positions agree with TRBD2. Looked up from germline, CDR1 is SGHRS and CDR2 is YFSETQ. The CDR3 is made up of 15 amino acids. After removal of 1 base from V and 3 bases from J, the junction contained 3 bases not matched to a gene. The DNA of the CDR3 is TGCGCCAGCAGCTTGTCGGCGGGGGGCTACAATGAGCAGTTCTTC. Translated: CASSLSAGGYNEQFF. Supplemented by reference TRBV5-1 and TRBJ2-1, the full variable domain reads KAGVTQTPRYLIKTRGQQVTLSCSPISGHRSVSWYQQTPGQGLQFLFEYFSETQRNKGNFPGRFSGRQFSNSRSEMNVSTLELGDSALYLCASSLSAGGYNEQFFGPGTRLTVL.

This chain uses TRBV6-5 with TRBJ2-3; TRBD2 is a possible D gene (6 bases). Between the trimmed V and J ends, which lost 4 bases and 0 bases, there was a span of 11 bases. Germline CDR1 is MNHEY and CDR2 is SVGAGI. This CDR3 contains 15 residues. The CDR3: CASSWGGTSTDTQYF. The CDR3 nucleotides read TGTGCCAGCAGTTGGGGAGGAACTAGCACAGATACGCAGTATTTT.

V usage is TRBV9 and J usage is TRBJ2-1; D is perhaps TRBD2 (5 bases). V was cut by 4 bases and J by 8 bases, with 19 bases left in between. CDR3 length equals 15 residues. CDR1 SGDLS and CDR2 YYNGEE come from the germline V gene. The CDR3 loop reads CASSSRTSRRDEQFF. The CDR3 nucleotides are TGTGCCAGCAGCTCCAGGACCAGTAGGCGGGATGAGCAGTTCTTC.

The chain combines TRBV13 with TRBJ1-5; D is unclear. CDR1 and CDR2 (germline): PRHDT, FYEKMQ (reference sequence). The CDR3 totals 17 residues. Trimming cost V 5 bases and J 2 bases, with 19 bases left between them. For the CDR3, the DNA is TGTGCCAGCAGCCCCCTCAGGCAGGTCCGAGGCAATCAGCCCCAGCATTTT. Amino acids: CASSPLRQVRGNQPQHF.

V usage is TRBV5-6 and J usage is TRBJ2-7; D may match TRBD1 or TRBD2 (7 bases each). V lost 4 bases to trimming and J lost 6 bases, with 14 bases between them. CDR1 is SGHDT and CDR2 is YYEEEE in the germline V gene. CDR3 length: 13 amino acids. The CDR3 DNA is TGTGCCAGCAGCCCAGGGGGGGCGACCGAGCAGTACTTC. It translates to CASSPGGATEQYF.

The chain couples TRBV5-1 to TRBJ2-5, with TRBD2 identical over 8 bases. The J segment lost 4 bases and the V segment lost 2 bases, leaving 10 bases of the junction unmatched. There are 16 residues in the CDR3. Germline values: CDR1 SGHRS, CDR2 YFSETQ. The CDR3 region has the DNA TGCGCCAGCAGCTTAGACGGGGGGGCCCGGGGAGAGACCCAGTACTTC. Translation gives CASSLDGGARGETQYF.

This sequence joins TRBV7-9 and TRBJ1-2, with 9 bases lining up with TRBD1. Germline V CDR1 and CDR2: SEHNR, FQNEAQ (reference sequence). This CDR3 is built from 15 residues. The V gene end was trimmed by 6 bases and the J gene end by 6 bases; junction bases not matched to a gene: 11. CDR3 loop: CASRPKQGANDGYTF. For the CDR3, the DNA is TGTGCCAGCAGGCCCAAACAGGGGGCGAACGATGGCTACACCTTC.

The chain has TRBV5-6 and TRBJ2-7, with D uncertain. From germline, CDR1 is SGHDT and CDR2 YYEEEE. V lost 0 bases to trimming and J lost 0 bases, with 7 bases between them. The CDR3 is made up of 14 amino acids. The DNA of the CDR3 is TGTGCCAGCAGCTTGGGGCCGGACTCCTACGAGCAGTACTTC. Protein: CASSLGPDSYEQYF.

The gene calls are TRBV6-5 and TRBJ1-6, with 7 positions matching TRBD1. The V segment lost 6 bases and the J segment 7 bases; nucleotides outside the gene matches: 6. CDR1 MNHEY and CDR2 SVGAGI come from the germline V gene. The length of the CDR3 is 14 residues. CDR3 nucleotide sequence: TGTGCCAGCAGCAGGCAGGGGGAGAATTCACCCCTCCACTTT. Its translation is CASSRQGENSPLHF.

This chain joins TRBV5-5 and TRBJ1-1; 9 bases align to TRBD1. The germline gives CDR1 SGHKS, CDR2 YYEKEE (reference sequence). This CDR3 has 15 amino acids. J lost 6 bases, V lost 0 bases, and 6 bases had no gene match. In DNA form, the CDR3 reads TGTGCCAGCAGCTTGGGACAGGGGGTTTTCGCTGAAGCTTTCTTT. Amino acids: CASSLGQGVFAEAFF. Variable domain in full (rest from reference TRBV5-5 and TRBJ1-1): DAGVTQSPTHLIKTRGQQVTLRCSPISGHKSVSWYQQVLGQGPQFIFQYYEKEERGRGNFPDRFSARQFPNYSSELNVNALLLGDSALYLCASSLGQGVFAEAFFGQGTRLTVV.

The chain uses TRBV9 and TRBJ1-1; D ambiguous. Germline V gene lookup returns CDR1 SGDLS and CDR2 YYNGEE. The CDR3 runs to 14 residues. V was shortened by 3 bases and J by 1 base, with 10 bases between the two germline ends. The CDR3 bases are TGTGCCAGCAGCGCTTGGACCCCGAACACTGAAGCTTTCTTT. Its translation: CASSAWTPNTEAFF.

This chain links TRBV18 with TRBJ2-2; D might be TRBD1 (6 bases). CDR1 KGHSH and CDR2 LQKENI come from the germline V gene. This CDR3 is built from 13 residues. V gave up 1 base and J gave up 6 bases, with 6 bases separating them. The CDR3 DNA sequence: TGTGCCAGCTCACCACAGGGGGCCGGGGAGCTGTTTTTT. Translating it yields CASSPQGAGELFF.

The chain's CDR3 is CASSSSGGNYEQYF. The CDR3 DNA is TGTGCCAGCAGCTCCTCAGGGGGAAACTACGAGCAGTACTTC. This chain connects TRBV7-2 to TRBJ2-7, with 7 bases lining up with TRBD1. The CDR3 is 14 residues long. With 4 bases clipped from V and 3 bases from J, the junction kept 6 bases outside the gene matches. Germline values: CDR1 SGHTA, CDR2 FQGNSA.

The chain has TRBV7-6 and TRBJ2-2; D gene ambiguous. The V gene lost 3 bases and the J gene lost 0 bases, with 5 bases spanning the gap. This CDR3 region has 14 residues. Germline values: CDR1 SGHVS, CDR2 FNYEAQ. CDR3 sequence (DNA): TGTGCCAGCAGCTTTTCTGCGAACACCGGGGAGCTGTTTTTT. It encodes CASSFSANTGELFF.